The rows below give T cell receptor beta chains drawn from one sample of a study of patients and donors after allogeneic stem cell transplantation. TCRdb re-derived calls from the RT-PCR reads in MiXCR, one entry per CDR3 protein. This sample has roughly 940,000 distinct CDR3 sequences, with approximately 19% found just once. The specimen was blood, either unsorted or a sorted T cell fraction (not recorded which). Receptors were obtained from a human donor who was either an allogeneic HSCT recipient or a stem cell or donor lymphocyte infusion donor (not recorded which). It is not recorded whose cells these are; they may come from a transplant donor. The CDR3 runs from the conserved cysteine through the conserved F or W. Each record gives: clone size, V gene, D gene, J gene, CDR3 protein, CDR3 DNA. D genes are given only for firm matches. For some rows the clone size is stated as once, few or many, or as a class when expanded; others skip it.

few	TRBV12-5	-	TRBJ1-2	CASGLVLGQRFNYGYTF	TGTGCTAGTGGTTTGGTACTCGGACAGCGATTCAACTATGGCTACACCTTC
-	TRBV9	-	TRBJ2-3	CASSVGDGVGTDTQYF	TGTGCCAGCAGCGTAGGGGATGGGGTAGGCACAGATACGCAGTATTTT
-	TRBV12-3/TRBV12-4	-	TRBJ2-7	CASSSAGSGEQYF	TGTGCCAGCAGTTCGGCCGGGAGCGGCGAGCAGTACTTC
-	TRBV6-5	TRBD1	TRBJ1-1	CASSYVPGQGARTEAFF	TGTGCCAGCAGTTACGTCCCGGGACAGGGGGCGAGGACTGAAGCTTTCTTT
few	TRBV6-5	-	TRBJ1-1	CASSYSPPSMNTEAFF	TGTGCCAGCAGTTATTCCCCACCGTCGATGAACACTGAAGCTTTCTTT
many	TRBV12-3/TRBV12-4	-	TRBJ2-2	CASSRTANTGELFF	TGTGCCAGCAGTAGGACAGCGAACACCGGGGAGCTGTTTTTT
-	TRBV30	-	TRBJ2-1	CAWSPGHGGYEQFF	TGTGCCTGGAGTCCCGGACACGGGGGCTATGAGCAGTTCTTC
few	TRBV9	-	TRBJ2-3	CASSVGGLPGDTQYF	TGTGCCAGCAGCGTAGGGGGACTCCCAGGAGATACGCAGTATTTT
few	TRBV7-9	-	TRBJ2-7	CASSVTGAYEQYF	TGTGCCAGCAGCGTAACCGGGGCGTACGAGCAGTACTTC
-	TRBV20-1	-	TRBJ2-5	CSARNLQETQYF	TGCAGTGCTAGGAACCTCCAAGAGACCCAGTACTTC
-	TRBV7-9	-	TRBJ2-1	CASSLGPRTDEQFF	TGTGCCAGCAGCTTGGGACCCCGGACCGATGAGCAGTTCTTC
many	TRBV12-3/TRBV12-4	TRBD1	TRBJ1-5	CASSFYQGTGGISNQPQHF	TGTGCCAGCAGTTTCTACCAAGGGACAGGGGGGATAAGCAATCAGCCCCAGCATTTT
-	TRBV4-1	-	TRBJ1-1	CASSQDSGGVNTEAFF	TGCGCCAGCAGCCAAGATTCCGGGGGGGTCAACACTGAAGCTTTCTTT
-	TRBV20-1	-	TRBJ2-1	CSAGKTESSYNEQFF	TGCAGTGCTGGAAAGACAGAGAGCTCCTACAATGAGCAGTTCTTC
-	TRBV29-1	-	TRBJ2-5	CSVEPPREETQYF	TGCAGCGTTGAACCCCCCAGGGAAGAGACCCAGTACTTC
many	TRBV5-6	TRBD2	TRBJ2-1	CASRYSGGGSYNEQFF	TGTGCCAGCAGGTATAGCGGGGGAGGATCGTACAATGAGCAGTTCTTC
-	TRBV15	-	TRBJ2-2	CATSRDQAGVTGELFF	TGTGCCACCAGCAGAGATCAGGCAGGGGTTACCGGGGAGCTGTTTTTT
-	TRBV20-1	-	TRBJ2-3	CSATTLTDTQYF	TGCAGTGCTACTACACTCACAGATACGCAGTATTTT
few	TRBV5-6	-	TRBJ1-5	CASSLDGSAGPQHF	TGTGCCAGCAGCTTGGACGGCTCTGCGGGGCCCCAGCATTTT
-	TRBV4-3	-	TRBJ1-1	CASSPTALNTEAFF	TGCGCCAGCAGCCCGACAGCCTTGAACACTGAAGCTTTCTTT
-	TRBV7-9	-	TRBJ1-1	CASNFLGQNTEAFF	TGTGCCAGCAACTTTTTAGGACAGAACACTGAAGCTTTCTTT
few	TRBV6-2/TRBV6-3	-	TRBJ2-5	CASKSETQYF	TGTGCCAGCAAGTCGGAGACCCAGTACTTC
-	TRBV7-9	-	TRBJ2-1	CASSLGGLRNEQFF	TGTGCCAGCAGCTTGGGGGGGCTAAGAAATGAGCAGTTCTTC
-	TRBV29-1	TRBD2	TRBJ2-1	CSPVLLSPSGLRKGEQFF	TGCAGCCCTGTCCTCCTGTCCCCTAGCGGATTAAGGAAGGGTGAGCAGTTCTTC
few	TRBV12-5	-	TRBJ1-5	CASGPLGTGNQPQHF	TGTGCTAGTGGTCCTTTAGGGACGGGCAATCAGCCCCAGCATTTT
-	TRBV4-1	-	TRBJ2-1	CASSHPMGQGFF	TGCGCCAGCAGCCATCCTATGGGCCAAGGGTTCTTC
few	TRBV29-1	-	TRBJ2-1	CSVVGQSSYNEQFF	TGCAGCGTAGTGGGACAAAGCTCCTACAATGAGCAGTTCTTC
-	TRBV6-5	TRBD1	TRBJ2-2	CASSYSAGGFYTGELFF	TGTGCCAGCAGTTACTCAGCAGGGGGCTTCTACACCGGGGAGCTGTTTTTT
-	TRBV5-1	TRBD1	TRBJ1-4	CASSMGQGTYNEKLFF	TGCGCCAGCAGCATGGGACAGGGGACTTATAATGAAAAACTGTTTTTT
many	TRBV12-3/TRBV12-4	-	TRBJ1-1	CASSLDSRNTEAFF	TGTGCCAGCAGTTTGGACAGCCGCAACACTGAAGCTTTCTTT
few	TRBV20-1	-	TRBJ1-5	CSALGILGNQPQHF	TGCAGTGCATTGGGGATTTTGGGCAATCAGCCCCAGCATTTT
-	TRBV7-2	-	TRBJ1-1	CASSLANRVGAEAFF	TGTGCCAGCAGCTTAGCGAACAGGGTGGGGGCTGAAGCTTTCTTT
-	TRBV6-6	-	TRBJ2-1	CASSYGRDNEQFF	TGTGCCAGCAGTTACGGTAGAGACAATGAGCAGTTCTTC
few	TRBV11-2	TRBD2	TRBJ2-1	CASSARLREGNNEQFF	TGTGCCAGCAGCGCTCGATTACGGGAGGGCAACAATGAGCAGTTCTTC
-	TRBV6-2/TRBV6-3	TRBD1	TRBJ2-7	CASSYFPTGISYEQYF	TGTGCCAGCAGTTATTTCCCGACAGGGATCTCCTACGAGCAGTACTTC
-	TRBV27	-	TRBJ1-6	CASSFGLPAGSPLHF	TGTGCCAGCAGTTTCGGGTTACCGGCGGGTTCACCCCTCCACTTT
few	TRBV24-1	TRBD2	TRBJ2-7	CATSDLSAGGLPMSEQYF	TGTGCCACCAGTGATTTGTCAGCGGGGGGGCTTCCCATGAGCGAGCAGTACTTC
-	TRBV20-1	-	TRBJ1-2	CSAIPDTLYGYTF	TGCAGTGCTATTCCCGACACCCTCTATGGCTACACCTTC
-	TRBV4-1	TRBD1	TRBJ1-6	CASSLTESGQGVNPPLHF	TGCGCCAGCAGCCTGACCGAATCGGGACAGGGTGTGAATCCACCCCTCCACTTT
-	TRBV27	-	TRBJ1-4	CAVRGLNNEKLFF	TGTGCCGTGCGGGGACTTAATAATGAAAAACTGTTTTTT